These T cell receptor beta chains were read from a single sample in a study of blood T cell repertoires in COVID-19. TCRdb's copy holds only in-frame clones and misses some; the assay was immunoSEQ multiplex PCR. The sample consists of under 400,000 clones, around 87% of them appearing once. Specimen: PBMCs or T cells enriched from blood (not recorded which). The source is a middle-aged man in a cohort exposed to, infected with or recovered from COVID-19 (not recorded which). CDR3s include the opening cysteine and the closing phenylalanine or tryptophan. The D gene is left open where the match is weak. The size of a clone is reported for some rows only, either as once, few or many, or as a class for expanded clones.

clone size	D gene	V gene	J gene	CDR3 DNA	CDR3 protein
NA	NA	TRBV20-1	TRBJ1-1	TGCAGTGCCATTAGGAACACTGAAGCTTTCTTT	CSAIRNTEAFF
once	TRBD2	TRBV6-5	TRBJ2-7	TGTGCCAGCAGTTACTCGCGGACTAGCGGAACCTACGAGCAGTACTTC	CASSYSRTSGTYEQYF
NA	TRBD2	TRBV29-1	TRBJ2-7	TGCAGCGTTGAAGATCCTGCGGGAGGTGAGCAGTACTTC	CSVEDPAGGEQYF
NA	TRBD2	TRBV6-5	TRBJ2-1	TGTGCCAGCACCCTGACTAGCGGGAGAGCCAATGAGCAGTTCTTC	CASTLTSGRANEQFF
NA	TRBD2	TRBV9	TRBJ2-7	TGTGCCAGCAGCGTAGGGACTAGCGACCCCTACGAGCAGTACTTC	CASSVGTSDPYEQYF
NA	NA	TRBV19	TRBJ1-4	TGTGCCAGTAGTCCCTACTTAAATAATGAAAAACTGTTTTTT	CASSPYLNNEKLFF
NA	NA	TRBV25-1	TRBJ1-6	TGTGCCACTGCCGGGAGCTCCTATAATTCACCCCTCCACTTT	CATAGSSYNSPLHF
once	TRBD2	TRBV24-1	TRBJ2-1	TGTGCCACCAGCCAGGGACTAGCGGGAGCTCGGAATGAGCAGTTCTTC	CATSQGLAGARNEQFF
NA	NA	TRBV11-2	TRBJ1-4	TGTGCCAGCAGTTCAGCGGAGGTTGGGGAAAAACTGTTTTTT	CASSSAEVGEKLFF
NA	NA	TRBV5-1	TRBJ2-1	TGCGCCAGCAGCCCAGGACAGACCTACAATGAGCAGTTCTTC	CASSPGQTYNEQFF
NA	NA	TRBV21-1	TRBJ2-7	TGTGCCAGCAGCAAAGCCCGCCCGGACAGGGGCCTAGCGGGGGCCTCCTACGAGCAGTACTTC	CASSKARPDRGLAGASYEQYF
NA	NA	TRBV5-1	TRBJ2-7	TGCGCCAGCAGCTTGGTTACACAGGGCCACGAGCAGTACTTC	CASSLVTQGHEQYF
NA	TRBD1	TRBV25-1	TRBJ2-5	TGTGCCAGCAGTGCTATGGGACAGATACGGACCCAGTACTTC	CASSAMGQIRTQYF
NA	NA	TRBV7-2	TRBJ2-1	TGTGCCAGCAGCCCAGGGATTTCCTACAATGAGCAGTTCTTC	CASSPGISYNEQFF
NA	TRBD2	TRBV7-2	TRBJ2-7	TGTGCCAGCAGCTTAATGGGCGGGAGAACCTACGAGCAGTACTTC	CASSLMGGRTYEQYF
NA	TRBD2	TRBV5-1	TRBJ2-7	TGCGCCAGCAGCTTGGTTTGGACTAGCGGGAGAAGGTCCTACGAGCAGTACTTC	CASSLVWTSGRRSYEQYF
NA	NA	TRBV7-9	TRBJ1-1	TGTGCCAGCAGCTTATACGGCAGGTTGAACACTGAAGCTTTCTTT	CASSLYGRLNTEAFF
NA	TRBD1	TRBV4-1	TRBJ1-4	TGCGCCAGCAGCCAGGGGCCCGGGACAGGGGGCGAAAAACTGTTTTTT	CASSQGPGTGGEKLFF
NA	TRBD2	TRBV5-8	TRBJ2-3	TGTGCCAGCAGCTTTTCTAGCGGGAGTGGGGCGCAGTATTTT	CASSFSSGSGAQYF
NA	NA	TRBV27	TRBJ2-7	TGTGCCAGCCGGTCTTCAGGGGCGGATCGCGAGCAGTACTTC	CASRSSGADREQYF
NA	NA	TRBV27	TRBJ1-5	TGTGCCAGCAGCAGGGTGGGGCAGCCCCAGCATTTT	CASSRVGQPQHF
NA	TRBD2	TRBV28	TRBJ2-7	TGTGCCACCCTCAGAGCGGGAGTAGGGACCTACGAGCAGTACTTC	CATLRAGVGTYEQYF
NA	TRBD1	TRBV9	TRBJ2-1	TGTGCCAGCAGCAACCGGGACAGGGCCTACAATGAGCAGTTCTTC	CASSNRDRAYNEQFF
few	TRBD1	TRBV12-5	TRBJ1-2	TGTGCTAGTGGTTTGGCAGGGACAGGGGGAAACTATGGCTACACCTTC	CASGLAGTGGNYGYTF
NA	NA	TRBV19	TRBJ2-3	TGTGCCAGTAGGAGTCGGGAGCGAGATACGCAGTATTTT	CASRSRERDTQYF
NA	TRBD2	TRBV5-1	TRBJ2-5	TGCGCCAGCAGGGAGTCTAGCGGGAGCCCTGAGACCCAGTACTTC	CASRESSGSPETQYF
NA	NA	TRBV11-3	TRBJ2-7	TGTGCCAGCAGTATATCAGCGAGTTCCTACGAGCAGTACTTC	CASSISASSYEQYF
NA	NA	TRBV29-1	TRBJ2-6	TGCAGCGTTGCGTGGCGGTCTGGGGCCAACGTCCTGACTTTC	CSVAWRSGANVLTF
NA	NA	TRBV7-9	TRBJ2-2	TGTGCCAGCAGCCTTCGGGCGAGCGGGTTCACCGGGGAGCTGTTTTTT	CASSLRASGFTGELFF
NA	NA	TRBV3-1/TRBV3-2	TRBJ1-4	TGTGCCAGCAGCTTCAGGGGTAGACCTAAACTGTTTTTT	CASSFRGRPKLFF
NA	NA	TRBV28	TRBJ1-1	TGTGCCAGCTTCTACCGACAGACCGCTGAAGCTTTCTTT	CASFYRQTAEAFF
NA	NA	TRBV2	TRBJ2-3	TGTGCCAGCGCGACAGGAGACACAGATACGCAGTATTTT	CASATGDTDTQYF
NA	TRBD1	TRBV3-1/TRBV3-2	TRBJ1-4	TGTGCCAGCAGCCAAAGGGGGCTTGGTGAAAAACTGTTTTTT	CASSQRGLGEKLFF
NA	NA	TRBV7-9	TRBJ1-4	TGTGCCAGCAGCTTAACGGAGGCAGCCTACGAAAAACTGTTTTTT	CASSLTEAAYEKLFF
NA	TRBD1	TRBV13	TRBJ1-2	TGTGCCAGCAGCTATCAAACAGGGGACTATGGCTACACCTTC	CASSYQTGDYGYTF
NA	NA	TRBV6-5	TRBJ1-1	TGTGCCAGCAGACGCAGGGGTGGTGGTGAGGAAGCTTTCTTT	CASRRRGGGEEAFF
NA	TRBD2	TRBV30	TRBJ2-7	TGTGCCTGGAGTCATAGCGGGACCTACGAGCAGTACTTC	CAWSHSGTYEQYF
few	TRBD2	TRBV28	TRBJ2-1	TGTGCCAGCAGTCCCCGGACTAGCGGGAGTATGGGCTCCTACAATGAGCAGTTCTTC	CASSPRTSGSMGSYNEQFF